Shown below are 30 T cell receptor beta chains from a single sample sequenced in a study of neurological immune-mediated disorders. TCRdb ran MiXCR on the 5' RACE reads and lists one entry per CDR3 protein. The repertoire includes around 55,000 distinct CDR3 sequences, over 3.5% of them detected once, and roughly 2% sits in the top ten. The sequenced sample consisted of CD4+ T cells from blood. All receptors come from a middle-aged woman with multiple sclerosis.

This clonotype was counted many times. V and J are TRBV24-1 and TRBJ2-1; no definite D call. Germline loops: CDR1 KGHDR, CDR2 SFDVKD. Trimming shortened V by 4 bases and J by 6 bases, and 18 bases separated the two germline ends. The CDR3 consists of 16 residues. The CDR3, as DNA: TGTGCCACCAGTGACCCAGATCCTTCGACTGTCAATGAGCAGTTCTTC. Residues: CATSDPDPSTVNEQFF.

In its sample, this clonotype was seen many times. V usage is TRBV9 and J usage is TRBJ1-4, with D hard to call. The CDR3 has 14 residues. Germline V gene data show CDR1 as SGDLS and CDR2 as YYNGEE. V lost 1 base and J 8 bases, leaving 12 bases between the germline ends. This CDR3 reads CASSVTASPEKLFF. In nucleotides, the CDR3 is TGTGCCAGCAGCGTAACAGCGTCCCCCGAAAAACTGTTTTTT.

This clonotype was seen at least ten times. The DNA of the CDR3 is TGCAGTGCTAGAGATCTGAACACTGAAAAACTGTTTTTT. This sequence encodes CSARDLNTEKLFF. The chain couples TRBV20-1 to TRBJ1-4, with D unresolved. The CDR3 is 13 residues long. Trimming removed 0 bases at V and 7 bases at J, with 9 bases between. The germline CDR1 and CDR2 sequences are DFQATT and SNEGSKA (reference sequence).

CDR3 DNA sequence: TGTGCCAGCAGTTTATACCACAGGGGGCGGGAGACCCAGTACTTC. As protein: CASSLYHRGRETQYF. The rearrangement joins TRBV27 to TRBJ2-5; 9 positions match TRBD1. The trim removed 1 base at V and 5 bases at J, leaving 5 bases unmatched. Germline V gene lookup returns CDR1 MNHEY and CDR2 SMNVEV (reference sequence). CDR3 length: 15 amino acids.

This clonotype came up many times. CDR3 amino acids: CSASGQAYTGELFF. The CDR3 DNA sequence: TGCAGTGCTAGTGGCCAGGCCTACACCGGGGAGCTGTTTTTT. The chain is built from TRBV20-1 and TRBJ2-2; no clear D. Germline CDR1 is DFQATT and CDR2 is SNEGSKA (reference sequence). The V gene lost 3 bases and the J gene lost 3 bases, with 11 bases spanning the gap. The CDR3 loop spans 14 amino acids.

The rearrangement links TRBV6-1 to TRBJ2-7; D call uncertain. The CDR3 covers 11 residues. V lost 5 bases to trimming and J lost 3 bases, with 5 bases between them. CDR1 is MNHNS, CDR2 SASEGT, per germline. In DNA, the CDR3 is TGTGCCAGCAGTCCTAGCTACGAGCAGTACTTC. Translated: CASSPSYEQYF.

This clonotype was detected many times. This chain uses TRBV5-1 with TRBJ2-7; a weak D match, TRBD2 (5 bases). CDR1 is SGHRS and CDR2 is YFSETQ in the germline V gene. This CDR3 has 15 residues. The V end lost 4 bases, the J end lost 0 bases, and 14 bases lay between the germline ends. The CDR3 sequence is CASSVSGPSSYEQYF. CDR3 sequence (DNA): TGCGCCAGCAGCGTAAGCGGCCCTAGCTCCTACGAGCAGTACTTC. Together with reference TRBV5-1 and TRBJ2-7, the CDR3 gives the full variable domain: KAGVTQTPRYLIKTRGQQVTLSCSPISGHRSVSWYQQTPGQGLQFLFEYFSETQRNKGNFPGRFSGRQFSNSRSEMNVSTLELGDSALYLCASSVSGPSSYEQYFGPGTRLTVT.

As concerns this clonotype: This may arise from a read error, as a much more abundant clone is one base away. The chain uses TRBV6-1 and TRBJ1-1; D is unclear. V lost 10 bases, J lost 11 bases, and 29 bases lay in between. The CDR3 is 15 residues long. Germline CDR1 is MNHNS and CDR2 is SASEGT. The chain's CDR3 is CANIFYSPSGGGAFF. In DNA form, the CDR3 reads TGTGCCAACATATTCTACTCGCCCTCGGGTGGCGGGGCTTTCTTT.

This clonotype was counted at least ten times. This sequence joins TRBV5-8 and TRBJ1-5; 7 bases agree with TRBD1. The CDR3 totals 15 residues. Trimming cost V 1 base and J 1 base; bases outside gene matches: 2. Germline V gene data show CDR1 as SGHTS and CDR2 as YDEGEE. The CDR3 region has the DNA TGTGCCAGCAGCTTGAAGGGGGCGAGCAATCAGCCCCAGCATTTT. Translating it yields CASSLKGASNQPQHF. Drawing the rest from reference TRBV5-8 and TRBJ1-5, the complete variable domain is EAGVTQSPTHLIKTRGQQATLRCSPISGHTSVYWYQQALGLGLQFLLWYDEGEERNRGNFPPRFSGRQFPNYSSELNVNALELEDSALYLCASSLKGASNQPQHFGDGTRLSIL.

To note about this clonotype: The junction departs from the called germline gene at one end, perhaps through a read error. This CDR3 reads CASSQGAYRTVF. DNA of the CDR3: TGTGCCAGCAGCCAGGGGGCCTACCGGACAGTCTTC. The chain joins TRBV14 to TRBJ2-1, with D perhaps matching TRBD1 (6 bases). The CDR3 runs 12 residues. Germline values: CDR1 SGHDN, CDR2 FVKESK.

This clonotype was picked up many times. The chain recombines TRBV7-2 with TRBJ1-2; possible D gene TRBD1, 5 bases. Germline V CDR1 and CDR2: SGHTA, FQGNSA. V lost 2 bases and J lost 1, with 17 bases in between. The CDR3 totals 17 residues. CDR3 in DNA: TGTGCCAGCAGCTTAAACAGCAGGGAGTACTATAACTATGGCTACACCTTC. Translating gives CASSLNSREYYNYGYTF.

This clonotype was seen only a few times. The chain has TRBV29-1 and TRBJ2-5, with D unresolved. The CDR3 consists of 13 residues. Between the trimmed V and J ends, which lost 7 bases and 2 bases, there was a span of 14 bases. Germline V gene sequence: CDR1 SQVTM, CDR2 ANQGSEA. The CDR3 DNA is TGCAGCGGATTTAAACCGTCGCAAGAGACCCAGTACTTC. It is translated as CSGFKPSQETQYF. The full variable domain, its missing parts supplied by reference TRBV29-1 and TRBJ2-5, is SAVISQKPSRDICQRGTSLTIQCQVDSQVTMMFWYRQQPGQSLTLIATANQGSEATYESGFVIDKFPISRPNLTFSTLTVSNMSPEDSSIYLCSGFKPSQETQYFGPGTRLLVL.

This clonotype was picked up many times. The chain links TRBV12-3 or TRBV12-4 to TRBJ1-1, with D maybe TRBD1 (6 bases). Trimming stripped 7 bases from V and 0 bases from J, with 15 bases between. The CDR3 loop spans 15 amino acids. In DNA, the CDR3 is TGTGCCAGCATCCTGGGGGCCACGATGAACACTGAAGCTTTCTTT. Protein sequence: CASILGATMNTEAFF.

This clonotype was counted many times. The CDR3: CASSQGGTVNSPLHF. DNA for the CDR3: TGTGCCAGCAGCCAGGGTGGGACAGTCAATTCACCCCTCCACTTT. This rearrangement joins TRBV12-3 or TRBV12-4 to TRBJ1-6, with 7 bases matching TRBD1. With V trimmed by 6 bases and J by 7 bases, 9 bases remained unmatched. This CDR3 contains 15 residues.

This clonotype was seen ten or more times. The chain uses TRBV12-3 or TRBV12-4 and TRBJ1-5, with D tentatively TRBD1 (5 bases). The CDR3 sequence is 15 residues long. The ends were cut back, 6 bases at V and 6 bases at J, with 18 bases in the middle. CDR3 loop: CASSLGPGLPQPQHF. The CDR3 region has the DNA TGTGCCAGCAGCCTGGGACCAGGGCTTCCTCAGCCCCAGCATTTT.

Many counts were recorded for this clonotype. The gene calls are TRBV10-2 and TRBJ2-3; 14 bases fit TRBD2. Germline loops: CDR1 WSHSY, CDR2 SAAADI. Trimming cost V 6 bases and J 4 bases; bases outside gene matches: 9. The CDR3 sequence is 17 residues long. The CDR3 spells CASRRLAGGPGADTQYF. The CDR3 bases are TGCGCCAGCAGGAGACTAGCGGGGGGGCCGGGGGCAGATACGCAGTATTTT.

This clonotype was counted at least ten times. The chain uses TRBV20-1 and TRBJ1-1; the match to TRBD1 covers 8 bases. Losses at the gene ends were 2 bases for V and 1 base for J; bases not matched to a gene: 15. From germline, CDR1 is DFQATT and CDR2 SNEGSKA (reference sequence). The CDR3 runs 18 residues. The CDR3: CSARHSPPRTGKNTEAFF. The CDR3 bases are TGCAGTGCTAGACACTCCCCACCCCGGACAGGGAAGAACACTGAAGCTTTCTTT.

This clonotype has a count of ten or more. This chain connects TRBV20-1 to TRBJ2-1; the D is unclear. CDR3 size: 16 residues. Germline V gene sequence: CDR1 DFQATT, CDR2 SNEGSKA (reference sequence). V lost 5 bases, J lost 0 bases, and 17 bases lay in between. Here the CDR3 reads CSAVQVRLSSYNEQFF. CDR3 DNA sequence: TGCAGTGCTGTCCAAGTCCGGCTGAGCTCCTACAATGAGCAGTTCTTC.

There are many counts of this clonotype. The chain links TRBV29-1 to TRBJ1-1; the D is unclear. Germline V gives CDR1 SQVTM, CDR2 ANQGSEA. V was pared by 7 bases and J by 0 bases, with 12 bases between. CDR3 length: 13 residues. Written as DNA, the CDR3 is TGCAGCGCCGCCAGAGGGATGAACACTGAAGCTTTCTTT. Protein product: CSAARGMNTEAFF.

Ten or more counts support this clonotype. The DNA for the CDR3 is TGTGCCAGCAGCTTACATGCAGGCTCTGGAAACACCATATATTTT. Its translation: CASSLHAGSGNTIYF. The chain is built from TRBV11-2 and TRBJ1-3; D gene ambiguous. The CDR3 totals 15 residues. V was trimmed by 2 bases and J by 0 bases, leaving 8 bases between them. CDR1 SGHAT and CDR2 FQNNGV come from the germline V gene.

This clonotype was detected ten times or more. V usage is TRBV4-1 and J usage is TRBJ1-1, with 10 nucleotides matching TRBD1. The germline gives CDR1 MGHRA, CDR2 YSYEKL. With 5 bases clipped from V and 0 bases from J, the junction kept 6 bases outside the gene matches. The CDR3 has 16 amino acids. In nucleotides, the CDR3 is TGCGCCAGCAGCTTCCGACAGGGGGCCCTGAACACTGAAGCTTTCTTT. It yields the protein CASSFRQGALNTEAFF.

This clonotype was counted ten times or more. The CDR3 is CASRLGSNSPLHF. DNA of the CDR3: TGTGCCAGCAGACTCGGGAGCAATTCACCCCTCCACTTT. The V call is TRBV3-1, the J call TRBJ1-6, with D uncertain. V shed 6 bases and J shed 7 bases, with 10 bases lying between them. This CDR3 has 13 amino acids. The germline V gene encodes CDR1 LGHDT and CDR2 YNNKEL (reference sequence).

The chain couples TRBV18 to TRBJ1-3, with 10 bases lining up with TRBD1. Germline V gene lookup returns CDR1 KGHSH and CDR2 LQKENI. J was trimmed by 2 bases and V by 2 bases; bases with no gene match: 0. This CDR3 region has 15 residues. CDR3 residues: CASSPGQGAGNTIYF. CDR3 nucleotides: TGTGCCAGCTCACCAGGACAGGGGGCTGGAAACACCATATATTTT.

This clonotype was counted many times. This chain joins TRBV20-1 and TRBJ2-2, with D possibly TRBD2 on 6 matching bases. This CDR3 is built from 14 residues. V was shortened by 6 bases and J by 6 bases, with 17 bases between the two germline ends. The germline V gene encodes CDR1 DFQATT and CDR2 SNEGSKA (reference sequence). The DNA of the CDR3 is TGCAGTGCCAGGGACTTCTGGGGACCCGGGGAGCTGTTTTTT. Its translation is CSARDFWGPGELFF.

The table lists this clonotype with many counts. V usage is TRBV5-5 and J usage is TRBJ1-1, with D perhaps matching TRBD1 (6 bases). V lost 0 bases and J 10 bases, leaving 16 bases between the germline ends. The length of the CDR3 is 14 residues. In germline, CDR1 is SGHKS, CDR2 YYEKEE (reference sequence). The CDR3 protein is CASSLGHRAQGAFF. In DNA, the CDR3 is TGTGCCAGCAGCTTGGGACACAGGGCCCAAGGAGCTTTCTTT. Based on the CDR3 plus reference TRBV5-5 and TRBJ1-1, the full variable domain is DAGVTQSPTHLIKTRGQQVTLRCSPISGHKSVSWYQQVLGQGPQFIFQYYEKEERGRGNFPDRFSARQFPNYSSELNVNALLLGDSALYLCASSLGHRAQGAFFGQGTRLTVV.

This clonotype has at least ten counts. The chain combines TRBV20-1 with TRBJ2-3; D is possibly TRBD1 or TRBD2 (5 bases each). Germline loops: CDR1 DFQATT, CDR2 SNEGSKA (reference sequence). The CDR3 contains 13 residues. V was cut by 5 bases and J by 2 bases, with 11 bases left in between. The CDR3 DNA follows: TGCAGTGCTTCGGGACGGTCCACAGATACGCAGTATTTT. Protein: CSASGRSTDTQYF.

This clonotype was recorded at least ten times. The CDR3 sequence: CSATTGQLNTEAFF. DNA of the CDR3: TGCAGTGCTACCACCGGGCAGCTGAACACTGAAGCTTTCTTT. V and J are TRBV20-1 and TRBJ1-1; D remains ambiguous. The germline V gene has CDR1 DFQATT and CDR2 SNEGSKA (reference sequence). Trimming pared 4 bases from V and 0 bases from J, leaving 12 bases between. This CDR3 is built from 14 residues.

This clonotype was picked up a small number of times. The chain carries TRBV20-1 and TRBJ1-6; the D gene is possibly TRBD1 (5 bases). Looked up from germline, CDR1 is DFQATT and CDR2 is SNEGSKA (reference sequence). This CDR3 spans 11 amino acids. The germline V and J ends were trimmed by 3 bases and 13 bases, with 10 bases remaining between them. CDR3 loop: CSARLGAPLHF. Written as DNA, the CDR3 is TGCAGTGCTAGGCTAGGGGCCCCCCTCCACTTT.

This clonotype was seen repeatedly, ten times or more. This chain links TRBV5-1 with TRBJ2-7, with D possibly being TRBD1 (7 bases). The ends were cut back, 0 bases at V and 4 bases at J, with 11 bases in the middle. Germline values: CDR1 SGHRS, CDR2 YFSETQ. The CDR3 length is 14 residues. CDR3 coding DNA: TGCGCCAGCAGCTTGGATGCAGGGGGGTACGAGCAGTACTTC. This codes for CASSLDAGGYEQYF.

This clonotype occurred many times. The chain employs TRBV7-6 and TRBJ2-7; TRBD1 aligns across 10 bases. V gave up 5 bases and J gave up 3 bases; unmatched junction bases: 16. Looked up from germline, CDR1 is SGHVS and CDR2 is FNYEAQ. CDR3 length equals 18 residues. For the CDR3, the DNA is TGTGCCAGCAGCGGTGGAGCCGGGACAGGGGCCAATTTCTACGAGCAGTACTTC. It specifies CASSGGAGTGANFYEQYF.